This T cell receptor (beta chain) appears in the sequencing data of a study of beta chain features in type 1 diabetes. This CDR3 is built from 13 residues. V lost 4 bases, J lost 2 bases, and 8 bases lay in between. Germline V CDR1 and CDR2: GTSNPN, SVGIG (reference sequence). Since all of the isolated RNA was reverse transcribed, expressed TCRB transcripts were what got sequenced. Sequencing was performed with immunoSEQ multiplex PCR; in TCRdb, only in-frame clones are kept and a portion is missing. This sample has 200,000 to 300,000 clones, with about 71% found just once. The sequenced sample was naive CD4+ T cells from blood. The sequence derives from a man aged 30-40 years in good health. This rearrangement joins TRBV30 to TRBJ2-2; D unresolved. The CDR3 loop is CAWNGVNTGELFF. The CDR3 DNA follows: TGTGCCTGGAACGGCGTAAACACCGGGGAGCTGTTTTTT. The full variable domain, with the rest looked up from reference TRBV30 and TRBJ2-2, is SQTIHQWPATLVQPVGSPLSLECTVEGTSNPNLYWYRQAAGRGLQLLFYSVGIGQISSEVPQNLSASRPQDRQFILSSKKLLLSDSGFYLCAWNGVNTGELFFGEGSRLTVL.